This T cell receptor (beta chain) was captured by sequencing in a study of T-cell memory formation after mild COVID-19. 5'RACE primed at constant segments yielded TCR alpha and TCR beta cDNA libraries bearing sample barcodes and UMIs. From the 5' RACE reads, TCRdb called clonotypes with MiXCR, one entry per CDR3 protein. The table shows 400,000 to 500,000 distinct CDR3 sequences, with approximately 20% occurring only once. This TCR was sampled from an adult woman who had mild COVID-19 (a few samples of this study predate the infection). Cell type and time point are not known. Sequencing used PBMCs or a T cell subset sorted from them (not recorded which).

The CDR3 DNA reads TGTGCCAGCAGTGTAGAGAGGGTTCGTCTTACCAGCTCCTATAATTCACCCCTCCACTTT. It encodes CASSVERVRLTSSYNSPLHF. The chain carries TRBV12-3 or TRBV12-4 and TRBJ1-6, with unresolved D. Trimming pared 5 bases from V and 0 bases from J, leaving 23 bases between. The length of the CDR3 is 20 residues.